The 25 T cell receptor beta chains listed next were all sequenced from one sample in a study of blood T cell repertoires in COVID-19. Produced via immunoSEQ multiplex PCR; TCRdb's table is partial and in-frame only. The data show some 74,000 clones, with less than 90% seen just once and about 20% held by the top ten. Sequencing was performed on peripheral blood. These receptors all stem from a woman of 80 years or more with acute or convalescent COVID-19.

V and J are TRBV5-4 and TRBJ2-2, with 11 bases that match TRBD2. Germline loops: CDR1 SGHNT, CDR2 YYREEE (reference sequence). This CDR3 is built from 17 residues. V shed 4 bases, J shed 4 bases, and the junction held 9 bases outside the gene matches. The chain's CDR3 is CASSPGTSGVITGELFF. CDR3 coding DNA: TGTGCCAGCAGCCCTGGGACTAGCGGAGTGATCACCGGGGAGCTGTTTTTT. Using reference TRBV5-4 and TRBJ2-2 for the parts outside the CDR3, the full variable domain is ETGVTQSPTHLIKTRGQQVTLRCSSQSGHNTVSWYQQALGQGPQFIFQYYREEENGRGNFPPRFSGLQFPNYSSELNVNALELDDSALYLCASSPGTSGVITGELFFGEGSRLTVL.

The gene calls are TRBV7-8 and TRBJ2-1, with D maybe TRBD1 (6 bases). V lost 2 bases and J 4 bases, leaving 9 bases between the germline ends. Germline V gene data show CDR1 as SGHVS and CDR2 as FQNEAQ. This CDR3 has 14 residues. For the CDR3, the DNA is TGTGCCAGCAGCTTACCGACAGGTTACAATGAGCAGTTCTTC. This gives the protein CASSLPTGYNEQFF.

This sequence joins TRBV5-1 and TRBJ1-6; 7 bases align to TRBD1. Trimming at V came to 5 bases and at J to 7 bases, leaving 3 bases not matched to a gene. The CDR3 consists of 13 residues. The germline CDR1 and CDR2 sequences are SGHRS and YFSETQ. CDR3 DNA sequence: TGCGCCAGCAGAGACAGGGACAATTCACCCCTCCACTTT. Its translation: CASRDRDNSPLHF.

The rearrangement joins TRBV5-1 to TRBJ1-3; perhaps TRBD1 as D (6 bases). The CDR3 length is 14 residues. V lost 2 bases to trimming and J lost 2 bases, with 8 bases between them. Germline V gives CDR1 SGHRS, CDR2 YFSETQ. CDR3 in amino acids: CASSLGGPGNTIYF. CDR3 nucleotide sequence: TGCGCCAGCAGCTTAGGGGGTCCTGGAAACACCATATATTTT.

This clone was picked up one time. This rearrangement joins TRBV6-5 to TRBJ1-5, with 7 bases aligning to TRBD1. This CDR3 comprises 12 residues. The V segment lost 11 bases and the J segment 2 bases; nucleotides outside the gene matches: 3. The germline gives CDR1 MNHEY, CDR2 SVGAGI. The CDR3 is CACGQGNQPQHF. CDR3 nucleotide sequence: TGTGCCTGCGGACAGGGCAATCAGCCCCAGCATTTT.

This clone was observed a few times. The chain employs TRBV10-1 and TRBJ2-2, with D tentatively TRBD2 (5 bases). V was shortened by 5 bases and J by 6 bases, with 10 bases between the two germline ends. Germline V gives CDR1 WNHNN, CDR2 SYGVQD (reference sequence). The CDR3 consists of 13 residues. CDR3 nucleotides: TGCGCCAGCAGTCGGAACGGGGCCGGGGAGCTGTTTTTT. It codes for CASSRNGAGELFF.

The V call is TRBV2, the J call TRBJ1-6; 7 bases are a match to TRBD1. Germline assignment: CDR1 SNHLY and CDR2 FYNNEI. This CDR3 region has 14 residues. The V and J ends lost 3 bases and 9 bases, in that order; junction bases with no gene match: 5. DNA for the CDR3: TGTGCCAGCAGTGATTTACAGGGGAGTTCACCCCTCCACTTT. Its translation: CASSDLQGSSPLHF.

The table lists this clone with a count of one. The chain combines TRBV3-1 (or the pseudogene TRBV3-2) with TRBJ1-2; no reliable D call. The CDR3 spans 13 residues. From germline, CDR1 is LGHDT and CDR2 YNNKEL (reference sequence). V was trimmed by 2 bases and J by 7 bases, leaving 11 bases between them. Written as DNA, the CDR3 is TGTGCCAGCAGCCAACGGACTTCTAGTGGCTACACCTTC. It yields the protein CASSQRTSSGYTF.

The CDR3 DNA sequence: TGTGCCAGCAGCTGGGGGGTTTCCAATGAGCAGTTCTTC. Its translation is CASSWGVSNEQFF. The chain carries TRBV2 and TRBJ2-1, with a possible D match to TRBD2 (6 bases). The germline gives CDR1 SNHLY, CDR2 FYNNEI. CDR3 length: 13 amino acids. The V end was cut by 6 bases, the J end by 6 bases, with 12 bases between.

V and J are TRBV5-1 and TRBJ1-5; D possibly corresponds to TRBD1 (5 bases). This CDR3 has 14 residues. V was clipped by 0 bases and J by 2 bases, with 6 bases between them. Germline CDR1 is SGHRS and CDR2 is YFSETQ. CDR3 coding DNA: TGCGCCAGCAGCTTGGTAGGGGGCAATCAGCCCCAGCATTTT. Its translation: CASSLVGGNQPQHF. The full variable domain, rest sourced from reference TRBV5-1 and TRBJ1-5, is KAGVTQTPRYLIKTRGQQVTLSCSPISGHRSVSWYQQTPGQGLQFLFEYFSETQRNKGNFPGRFSGRQFSNSRSEMNVSTLELGDSALYLCASSLVGGNQPQHFGDGTRLSIL.

CDR3 DNA sequence: TGTGCCAGCAGCCAGTTAGCGGGGGGGTCATACAATGAGCAGTTCTTC. Protein sequence: CASSQLAGGSYNEQFF. This chain uses TRBV3-1 (or the pseudogene TRBV3-2) with TRBJ2-1, with 11 nucleotides matching TRBD2. CDR1 LGHDT and CDR2 YNNKEL come from the germline V gene (reference sequence). CDR3 length: 16 amino acids. V was clipped by 3 bases and J by 4 bases; unmatched bases: 5.

The rearrangement joins TRBV6-1 to TRBJ2-2, with 11 bases identical to TRBD2. Germline CDR1 MNHNS, CDR2 SASEGT. V was clipped by 4 bases and J by 6 bases; unmatched bases: 10. The CDR3 is 17 amino acids. For the CDR3, the DNA is TGTGCCAGCAGTGCCCATAGCGGGAGGGCCGATTCCGGGGAGCTGTTTTTT. It is translated as CASSAHSGRADSGELFF.

The chain uses TRBV5-5 and TRBJ2-7; no clear D. Germline V gene sequence: CDR1 SGHKS, CDR2 YYEKEE (reference sequence). Deletions cut 1 base from V and 0 bases from J, with 8 bases between. This CDR3 region has 14 residues. The DNA of the CDR3 is TGTGCCAGCAGCTTGTCGGAGAGCTCCTACGAGCAGTACTTC. It codes for CASSLSESSYEQYF.

This chain connects TRBV19 to TRBJ2-5; D may be TRBD1 (5 bases). The length of the CDR3 is 15 residues. Germline assignment: CDR1 LNHDA and CDR2 SQIVND (reference sequence). With 5 bases removed from V and 5 bases from J, the gap between germline ends came to 18 bases. Written as DNA, the CDR3 is TGTGCCAGTAGTCCTTCGGGCTGGGGCTATGAGACCCAGTACTTC. Encoded protein: CASSPSGWGYETQYF.

The chain carries TRBV5-5 and TRBJ2-2, with TRBD1 identical over 10 bases. V was clipped by 4 bases and J by 7 bases; unmatched bases: 7. Germline CDR1 and CDR2: SGHKS and YYEKEE (reference sequence). This CDR3 spans 15 amino acids. The CDR3, as DNA: TGTGCCAGCAGCCCGCGACAGGGGGCTGTCGGGGAGCTGTTTTTT. Translated, it gives CASSPRQGAVGELFF.

The V and J genes are TRBV7-9 and TRBJ1-5; TRBD1 agrees at 8 bases. The CDR3 has 17 amino acids. Trimming cost V 5 bases and J 7 bases; bases outside gene matches: 16. Germline loops: CDR1 SEHNR, CDR2 FQNEAQ (reference sequence). The CDR3 DNA sequence: TGTGCCAGCAGCCACGGACAGGGCCGCTGGGGTGGGCAGCCCCAGCATTTT. Encoded protein: CASSHGQGRWGGQPQHF.

Written as DNA, the CDR3 is TGTGCCAGCCGGGCTAGCAGATCCTCCTACGAGCAGTACTTC. As protein: CASRASRSSYEQYF. V usage is TRBV13 and J usage is TRBJ2-7; possibly TRBD2 for D (5 bases). V was pared by 8 bases and J by 0 bases, with 14 bases between. Germline V CDR1 and CDR2: PRHDT, FYEKMQ (reference sequence). This CDR3 has 14 residues.

The chain carries TRBV6-6 and TRBJ2-2; 8 positions match TRBD2. The germline V gene encodes CDR1 MNHNY and CDR2 SVGAGI (reference sequence). The CDR3 is 16 amino acids. V trimming: 0 bases; J trimming: 2 bases; junction bases outside the gene matches: 2. This CDR3 reads CASSYSAGGNTGELFF. CDR3 DNA: TGTGCCAGCAGTTACTCGGCGGGGGGAAACACCGGGGAGCTGTTTTTT.

This chain connects TRBV27 to TRBJ1-1; possible D gene TRBD1, 5 bases. Germline CDR1 MNHEY, CDR2 SMNVEV (reference sequence). The CDR3 has 16 residues. V lost 5 bases and J 0 bases, leaving 16 bases between the germline ends. The CDR3 loop reads CASSLGQGILNTEAFF. The CDR3 nucleotides are TGTGCCAGCAGTCTGGGGCAGGGTATCTTGAACACTGAAGCTTTCTTT.

The rearrangement uses TRBV18 and TRBJ2-7; D call uncertain. The ends were cut back, 2 bases at V and 0 bases at J, with 11 bases in the middle. This CDR3 is built from 15 residues. Germline V lookup: CDR1 KGHSH, CDR2 LQKENI. CDR3 DNA sequence: TGTGCCAGCTCACCAAACAGTTTCTCCTCCTACGAGCAGTACTTC. Protein product: CASSPNSFSSYEQYF.

The chain uses TRBV7-8 and TRBJ2-7; 13 positions agree with TRBD2. The length of the CDR3 is 16 residues. Per germline, CDR1 SGHVS and CDR2 FQNEAQ. The ends lost 5 bases at V and 5 bases at J; junction bases unmatched: 9. DNA for the CDR3: TGTGCCAGCAGCCCTCTACTAGCGGGAGGGTGGAACGAGCAGTACTTC. Amino acids: CASSPLLAGGWNEQYF.

The chain couples TRBV29-1 to TRBJ1-5; D is uncertain. The CDR3 has 15 amino acids. Germline V lookup: CDR1 SQVTM, CDR2 ANQGSEA. Trimming took off 7 bases at V and 0 bases at J, with 16 bases between the two ends. The CDR3: CSDHTKNPSNQPQHF. The CDR3 DNA reads TGCAGCGACCACACAAAAAACCCTAGCAATCAGCCCCAGCATTTT.

This clone was recorded once. The rearrangement joins TRBV7-3 to TRBJ1-1; 7 bases map to TRBD1. The CDR3 runs 13 residues. The V gene's germline CDR1 is SGHTA and CDR2 FQGTGA. The trim removed 4 bases at V and 3 bases at J, leaving 2 bases unmatched. This CDR3 is CASSWDRDTEAFF. DNA of the CDR3: TGTGCCAGCAGCTGGGACAGAGACACTGAAGCTTTCTTT. Together with reference TRBV7-3 and TRBJ1-1, the CDR3 gives the full variable domain: GAGVSQTPSNKVTEKGKYVELRCDPISGHTALYWYRQSLGQGPEFLIYFQGTGAADDSGLPNDRFFAVRPEGSVSTLKIQRTERGDSAVYLCASSWDRDTEAFFGQGTRLTVV.

The chain carries TRBV5-1 and TRBJ1-1; 7 bases map to TRBD1. V shed 3 bases, J shed 1 base, and the junction held 3 bases outside the gene matches. CDR1 is SGHRS, CDR2 YFSETQ, per germline. There are 14 residues in the CDR3. The CDR3 here is CASSYAGGNTEAFF. Here the CDR3 DNA reads TGCGCCAGCAGCTACGCAGGGGGGAACACTGAAGCTTTCTTT.

This chain uses TRBV11-3 with TRBJ1-2, with TRBD1 matching over 8 bases. This CDR3 has 15 amino acids. V trimming: 1 base; J trimming: 4 bases; junction bases outside the gene matches: 5. Germline V gene lookup returns CDR1 SGHNT and CDR2 YENEEA. The CDR3 here is CASSLGTGKIYGYTF. The CDR3 DNA sequence: TGTGCCAGCAGCTTAGGGACAGGGAAGATCTATGGCTACACCTTC.